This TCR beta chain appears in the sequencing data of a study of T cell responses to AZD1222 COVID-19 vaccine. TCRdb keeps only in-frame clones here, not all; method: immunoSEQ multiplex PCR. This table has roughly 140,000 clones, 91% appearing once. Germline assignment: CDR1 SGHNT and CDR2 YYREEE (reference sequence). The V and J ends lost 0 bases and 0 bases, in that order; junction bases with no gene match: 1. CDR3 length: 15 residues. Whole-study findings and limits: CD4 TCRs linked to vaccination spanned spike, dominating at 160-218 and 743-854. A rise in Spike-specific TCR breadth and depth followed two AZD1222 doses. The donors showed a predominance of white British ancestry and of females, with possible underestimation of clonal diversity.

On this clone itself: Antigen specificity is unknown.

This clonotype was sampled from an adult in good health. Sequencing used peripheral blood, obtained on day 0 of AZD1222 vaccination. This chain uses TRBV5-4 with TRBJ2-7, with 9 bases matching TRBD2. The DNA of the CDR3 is TGTGCCAGCAGCTTGGGCGGGAGGGCCTCCTACGAGCAGTACTTC. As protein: CASSLGGRASYEQYF.